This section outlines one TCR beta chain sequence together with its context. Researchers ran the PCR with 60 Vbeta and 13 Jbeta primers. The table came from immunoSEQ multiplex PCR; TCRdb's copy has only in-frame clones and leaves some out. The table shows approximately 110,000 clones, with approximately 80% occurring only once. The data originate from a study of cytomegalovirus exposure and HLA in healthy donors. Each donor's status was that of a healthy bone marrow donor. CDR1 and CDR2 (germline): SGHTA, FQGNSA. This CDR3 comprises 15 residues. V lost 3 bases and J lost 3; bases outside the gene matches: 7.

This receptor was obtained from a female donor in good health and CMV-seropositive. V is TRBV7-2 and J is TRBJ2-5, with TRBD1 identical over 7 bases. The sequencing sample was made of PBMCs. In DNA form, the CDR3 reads TGTGCCAGCAGCTTCCGGGGACAGTGGAAAGAGACCCAGTACTTC. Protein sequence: CASSFRGQWKETQYF.